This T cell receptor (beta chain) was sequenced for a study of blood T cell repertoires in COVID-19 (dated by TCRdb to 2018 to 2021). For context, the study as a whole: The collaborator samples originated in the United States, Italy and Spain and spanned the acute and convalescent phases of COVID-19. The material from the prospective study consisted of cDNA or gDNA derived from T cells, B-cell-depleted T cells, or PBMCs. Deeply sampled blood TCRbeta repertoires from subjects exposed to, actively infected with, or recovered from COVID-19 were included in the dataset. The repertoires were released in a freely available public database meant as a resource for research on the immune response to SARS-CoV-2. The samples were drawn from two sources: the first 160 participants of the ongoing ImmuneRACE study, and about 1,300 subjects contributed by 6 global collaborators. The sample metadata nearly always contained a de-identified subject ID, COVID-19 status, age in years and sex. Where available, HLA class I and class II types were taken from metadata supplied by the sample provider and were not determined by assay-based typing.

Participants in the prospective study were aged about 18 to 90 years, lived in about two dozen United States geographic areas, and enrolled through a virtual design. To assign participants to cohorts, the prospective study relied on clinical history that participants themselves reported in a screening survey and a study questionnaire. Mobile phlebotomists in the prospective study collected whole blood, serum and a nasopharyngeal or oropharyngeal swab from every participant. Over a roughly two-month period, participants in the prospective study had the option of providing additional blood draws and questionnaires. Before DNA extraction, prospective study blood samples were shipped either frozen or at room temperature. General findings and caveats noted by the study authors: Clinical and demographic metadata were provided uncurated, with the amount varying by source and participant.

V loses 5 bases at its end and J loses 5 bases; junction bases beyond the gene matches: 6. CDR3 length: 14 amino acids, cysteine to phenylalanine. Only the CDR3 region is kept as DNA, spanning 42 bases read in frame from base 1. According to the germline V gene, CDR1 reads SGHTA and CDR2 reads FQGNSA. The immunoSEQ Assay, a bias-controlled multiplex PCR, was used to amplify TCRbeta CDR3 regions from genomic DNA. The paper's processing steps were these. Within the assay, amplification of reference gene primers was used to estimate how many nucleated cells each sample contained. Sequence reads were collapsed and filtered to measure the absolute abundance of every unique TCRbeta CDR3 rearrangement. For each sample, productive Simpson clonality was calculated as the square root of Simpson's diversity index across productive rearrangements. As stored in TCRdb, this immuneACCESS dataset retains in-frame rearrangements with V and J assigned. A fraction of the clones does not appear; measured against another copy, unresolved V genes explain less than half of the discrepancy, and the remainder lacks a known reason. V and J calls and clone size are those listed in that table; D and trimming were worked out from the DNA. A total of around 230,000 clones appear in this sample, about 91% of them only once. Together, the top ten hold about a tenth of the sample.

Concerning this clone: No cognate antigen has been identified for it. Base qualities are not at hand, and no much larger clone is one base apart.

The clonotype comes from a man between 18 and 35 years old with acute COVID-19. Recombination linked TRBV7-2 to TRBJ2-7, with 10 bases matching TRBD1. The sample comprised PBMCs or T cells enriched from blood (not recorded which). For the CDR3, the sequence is CASSTGQGVDEQYF. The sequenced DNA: TGTGCCAGCAGCACAGGACAGGGGGTTGACGAGCAGTACTTC.